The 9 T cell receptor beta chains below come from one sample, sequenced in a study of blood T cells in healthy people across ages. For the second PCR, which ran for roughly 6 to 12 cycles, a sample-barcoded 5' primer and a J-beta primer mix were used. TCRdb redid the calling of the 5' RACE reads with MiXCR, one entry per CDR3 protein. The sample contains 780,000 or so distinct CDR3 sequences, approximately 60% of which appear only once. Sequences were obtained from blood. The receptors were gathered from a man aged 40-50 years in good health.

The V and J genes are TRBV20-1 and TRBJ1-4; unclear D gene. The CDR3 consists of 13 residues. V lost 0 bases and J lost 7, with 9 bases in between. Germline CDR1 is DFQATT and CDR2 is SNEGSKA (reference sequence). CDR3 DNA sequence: TGCAGTGCTAGAGATCTCGGGTCTGAAAAACTGTTTTTT. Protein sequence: CSARDLGSEKLFF.

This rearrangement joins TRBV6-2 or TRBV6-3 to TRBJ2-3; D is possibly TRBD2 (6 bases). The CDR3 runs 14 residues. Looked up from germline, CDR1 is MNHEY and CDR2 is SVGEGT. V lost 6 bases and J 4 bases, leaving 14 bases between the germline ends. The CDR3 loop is CASREGSLPDTQYF. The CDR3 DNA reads TGTGCCAGCAGGGAGGGAAGTTTGCCAGATACGCAGTATTTT.

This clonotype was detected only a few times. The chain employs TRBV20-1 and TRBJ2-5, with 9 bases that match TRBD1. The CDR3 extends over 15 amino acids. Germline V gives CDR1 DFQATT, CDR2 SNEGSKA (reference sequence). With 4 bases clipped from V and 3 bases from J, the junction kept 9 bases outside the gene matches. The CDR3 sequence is CSAKTGGEEKETQYF. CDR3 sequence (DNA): TGCAGTGCTAAGACAGGGGGTGAGGAAAAAGAGACCCAGTACTTC.

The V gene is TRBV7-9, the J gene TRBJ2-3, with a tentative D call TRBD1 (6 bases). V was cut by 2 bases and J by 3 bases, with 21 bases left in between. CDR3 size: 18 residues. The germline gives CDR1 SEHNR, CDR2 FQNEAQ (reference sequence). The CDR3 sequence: CASSLPTRSGDKTDTQYF. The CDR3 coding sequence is TGTGCCAGCAGCTTACCGACCCGATCAGGGGATAAAACAGATACGCAGTATTTT.

CDR3 residues: CSVTPILGRGSADTQYF. For the CDR3, the DNA is TGCAGCGTAACTCCAATCCTTGGACGAGGGAGCGCAGATACGCAGTATTTT. This chain connects TRBV29-1 to TRBJ2-3; perhaps TRBD2 as D (5 bases). V lost 6 bases to trimming and J lost 4 bases, with 26 bases between them. Germline V lookup: CDR1 SQVTM, CDR2 ANQGSEA. The CDR3 length is 17 residues.

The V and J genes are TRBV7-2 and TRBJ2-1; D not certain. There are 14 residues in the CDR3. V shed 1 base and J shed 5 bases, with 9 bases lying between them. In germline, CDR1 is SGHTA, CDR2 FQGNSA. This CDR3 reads CASSLEVENNEQFF. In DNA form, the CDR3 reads TGTGCCAGCAGCTTAGAGGTGGAGAACAATGAGCAGTTCTTC.

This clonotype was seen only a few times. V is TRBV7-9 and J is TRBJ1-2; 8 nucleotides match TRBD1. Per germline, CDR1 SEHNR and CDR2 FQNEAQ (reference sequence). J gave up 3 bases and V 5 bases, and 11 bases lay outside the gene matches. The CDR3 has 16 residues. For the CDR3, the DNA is TGTGCCAGCAGCCCTATGGGGACAGGCCTTGACTATGGCTACACCTTC. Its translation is CASSPMGTGLDYGYTF.

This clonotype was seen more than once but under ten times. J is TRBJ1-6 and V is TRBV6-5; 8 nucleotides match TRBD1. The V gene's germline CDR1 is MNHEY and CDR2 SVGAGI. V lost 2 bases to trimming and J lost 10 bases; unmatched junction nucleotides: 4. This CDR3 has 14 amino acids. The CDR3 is CASSYPGGSSPLHF. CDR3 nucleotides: TGTGCCAGCAGTTACCCAGGGGGCAGCTCACCCCTCCACTTT.

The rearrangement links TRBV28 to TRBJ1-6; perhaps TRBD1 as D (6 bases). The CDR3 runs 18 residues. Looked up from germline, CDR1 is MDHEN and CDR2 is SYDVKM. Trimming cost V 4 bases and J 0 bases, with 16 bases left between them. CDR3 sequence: CASSSRQGQSSYNSPLHF. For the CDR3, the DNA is TGTGCCAGCAGTTCTCGGCAGGGGCAGAGCTCCTATAATTCACCCCTCCACTTT.